The rows below give T cell receptor beta chains drawn from one sample of a study of CD4 and CD8 cells across lung adenocarcinoma regions. TCRdb re-called the PCR reads with MiXCR, one entry per CDR3 protein. The table records under 25,000 distinct CDR3 sequences, around half of them present only once. Sequencing used CD8+ T cells from the center of a lung tumor. The source of these receptors is a female donor with lung adenocarcinoma. The CD4 and CD8 labels of this study may be unreliable. Each CDR3 is given with its conserved first and last residue. A D gene is named only where the DNA matches it firmly. The listing skips clone size in some rows; elsewhere it reads once, few, many or a size class.

TRBJ2-1 TRBV6-1 . TRBD1 CASSDTSGTAYNEQFF TGTGCCAGCAGTGACACCTCCGGGACAGCATACAATGAGCAGTTCTTC
TRBJ1-2 TRBV10-3 . TRBD1 CAISEEDRGNYGYTF TGTGCCATCAGTGAGGAGGACAGGGGGAACTATGGCTACACCTTC
TRBJ2-5 TRBV7-6 many . CASSPQDLGTQYF TGTGCCAGCAGCCCCCAGGACCTTGGGACCCAGTACTTC
TRBJ2-3 TRBV9 few . CASSVDQRYTDTQYF TGTGCCAGCAGCGTAGACCAGCGATACACAGATACGCAGTATTTT
TRBJ2-1 TRBV6-9 few . CASRQNREGNNEQFF TGTGCCAGCAGACAGAACAGGGAGGGGAACAATGAGCAGTTCTTC
TRBJ1-6 TRBV7-3 few . CASSLTGDSPLHF TGTGCCAGCAGCTTAACGGGCGATTCACCCCTCCACTTT
TRBJ2-7 TRBV28 . . CASSYRADEQYF TGTGCCAGCAGTTACAGGGCCGACGAGCAGTACTTC
TRBJ2-5 TRBV5-3 many . CARSPTPLETQYF TGTGCCAGAAGTCCAACTCCCTTGGAGACCCAGTACTTC
TRBJ2-3 TRBV4-1 . TRBD1 CASSPNRGDLNTDTQYF TGCGCCAGCAGCCCGAACAGGGGGGACCTAAACACAGATACGCAGTATTTT
TRBJ2-1 TRBV5-1 . . CASSLFGNEQFF TGCGCCAGCAGCTTGTTCGGCAATGAGCAGTTCTTC
TRBJ2-4 TRBV10-1 . . CASSPGLGDTDTQYF TGCGCCAGCAGTCCGGGGCTGGGGGACACAGACACTCAGTACTTC
TRBJ2-1 TRBV12-3/TRBV12-4 many TRBD2 CASGTRDNEQFF TGTGCCAGCGGGACTAGGGACAATGAGCAGTTCTTC
TRBJ2-2 TRBV6-1 . . CASRRTLGTGELFF TGTGCCAGCAGAAGGACCCTGGGGACCGGGGAGCTGTTTTTT
TRBJ2-3 TRBV6-1 . . CASSQLWGGNTDTQYF TGTGCCAGCAGCCAGTTATGGGGGGGCAACACAGATACGCAGTATTTT
TRBJ2-3 TRBV7-2 . . CASSRWGAGRDTQYF TGTGCCAGCAGTCGATGGGGGGCAGGCAGGGATACGCAGTATTTT
TRBJ2-5 TRBV10-1 . . CARNGLGGGETETQYF TGCGCCCGCAATGGACTAGGGGGAGGTGAGACAGAGACCCAGTACTTC
TRBJ2-7 TRBV9 few . CASSPFGDYEQYF TGTGCCAGCAGCCCATTTGGTGACTACGAGCAGTACTTC
TRBJ2-1 TRBV12-3/TRBV12-4 once . CASSLGWNRETQFF TGTGCCAGCAGTTTGGGCTGGAACCGAGAGACCCAGTTCTTC
TRBJ2-5 TRBV4-2 many . CASSQDGSGQETQYF TGTGCCAGCAGCCAAGATGGGAGCGGGCAAGAGACCCAGTACTTC
TRBJ2-1 TRBV4-2 many TRBD2 CASSQRLAVSYNEQFF TGTGCCAGCAGCCAAAGACTAGCGGTCTCCTACAATGAGCAGTTCTTC
TRBJ2-1 TRBV6-1 many . CASSGTLLGINEQFF TGTGCCAGCAGCGGGACTCTCCTTGGAATCAATGAGCAGTTCTTC
TRBJ1-4 TRBV27 medium-sized . CASSLFGEANEKLFF TGTGCCAGCAGTTTATTCGGCGAAGCTAATGAAAAACTGTTTTTT
TRBJ2-2 TRBV9 few . CASSPAGMNTGELFF TGTGCCAGCAGCCCAGCGGGCATGAACACCGGGGAGCTGTTTTTT
TRBJ1-1 TRBV6-1 once . CASRGKGGTEAFF TGTGCCAGCAGGGGGAAGGGGGGCACTGAAGCTTTCTTT
TRBJ2-2 TRBV11-2 many . CASTPWVGPGELFF TGTGCCAGCACCCCGTGGGTTGGACCCGGGGAGCTGTTTTTT
TRBJ2-5 TRBV12-3/TRBV12-4 many TRBD1 CASSLPGTVNTLETQYF TGTGCCAGCAGCCTACCCGGGACAGTTAATACTTTGGAGACCCAGTACTTC
TRBJ2-7 TRBV10-1 many TRBD1 CASGGQGNYEQYF TGCGCCAGCGGCGGACAGGGTAACTACGAGCAGTACTTC
TRBJ2-1 TRBV27 few TRBD2 CASSLRASGQLDNEQFF TGTGCCAGCAGTTTAAGGGCTAGCGGACAACTGGACAATGAGCAGTTCTTC